This passage covers 3 T cell receptor beta chains from one sample sequenced in a study of blood T cell repertoires in COVID-19. The method was immunoSEQ multiplex PCR; TCRdb's version includes in-frame clones alone and lacks a portion of them. This table holds 100,000 or so clones, about 86% found once. Sequenced input: peripheral blood. The receptors come from a man older than 75 with acute or convalescent COVID-19.

The chain recombines TRBV6-5 with TRBJ2-7; TRBD2 agrees at 8 bases. Looked up from germline, CDR1 is MNHEY and CDR2 is SVGAGI. Trimming at V came to 4 bases and at J to 6 bases, leaving 8 bases not matched to a gene. The CDR3 has 14 residues. CDR3 sequence (DNA): TGTGCCAGCAGTTCGGGAGGGGGGGCTTTCGAGCAGTACTTC. Protein product: CASSSGGGAFEQYF.

Only a few counts were recorded for this clone. The gene calls are TRBV27 and TRBJ1-2, with D perhaps TRBD1 (6 bases). Between the trimmed V and J ends, which lost 5 bases and 8 bases, there was a span of 15 bases. This CDR3 spans 13 amino acids. Germline V CDR1 and CDR2: MNHEY, SMNVEV (reference sequence). CDR3 sequence: CASSGEQGRGYTF. The CDR3 region has the DNA TGTGCCAGCAGTGGGGAACAGGGCAGAGGCTACACCTTC.

The J gene is TRBJ1-1, the V gene TRBV4-3; TRBD1 might be the D (5 bases). The CDR3 totals 15 residues. Germline V gene data show CDR1 as LGHNA and CDR2 as YSLEER. The germline V and J ends were trimmed by 0 bases and 1 base, with 9 bases remaining between them. Here the CDR3 DNA reads TGCGCCAGCAGCCAAGATGTCAGGGCGAACACTGAAGCTTTCTTT. Translation: CASSQDVRANTEAFF.